This TCR beta chain was obtained from a study of blood T cell repertoires in COVID-19. Overall study context: In each case, the material was cDNA or gDNA derived from T cells, B-cell-depleted T cells, or PBMCs.

Per the original data handling: Estimation of nucleated cell counts relied on the amplification of reference gene primers. Clones were sequenced by immunoSEQ multiplex PCR, and TCRdb holds only the in-frame ones, with some missing. V and J calls and clone size come straight from that table; D and trimming were deduced from the DNA. The sample has over 200,000 clones; approximately 90% are singletons. Resolution of symptoms, clearance, or two negative PCRs was present in recovered Cohort 3 donors. Looked up from germline, CDR1 is LGHNA and CDR2 is YSLEER. This CDR3 spans 14 amino acids. V was clipped by 2 bases and J by 1 base, with 7 bases between them.

The rearrangement uses TRBV4-3 and TRBJ2-3; D may be TRBD1 (5 bases). This sequence was found in a man aged 25-40 years who had recovered from COVID-19. The sequenced sample was PBMCs or T cells enriched from blood (not recorded which). In DNA, the CDR3 is TGCGCCAGCAGCCAACTCAGGGGCACAGATACGCAGTATTTT. Translated, it gives CASSQLRGTDTQYF.